These T cell receptor beta chains were read from a single sample in a study of response to subunit inactivated influenza vaccine. Via MiXCR, TCRdb re-called the RT-PCR reads, giving one row per CDR3 protein. The data contain about 500,000 distinct CDR3 sequences, 16% of them singletons. The specimen comprised CD4+ T cells sorted from PBMCs, sampled roughly 24 months after vaccination. The receptor source for this set is a man aged 50 to 75 who received an inactivated influenza vaccine. The CDR3 runs from the conserved cysteine through the conserved F or W.

TRBV12-3/TRBV12-4	TRBJ2-5	CASSLSVVQETQYF
TRBV7-2	TRBJ2-7	CASSLAVAGRDEQYF
TRBV11-2	TRBJ2-2	CASSLGGLIRTRGTGELFF
TRBV6-2/TRBV6-3	TRBJ2-5	CASRVHGRGEETQYF
TRBV4-2	TRBJ1-1	CASSQDRDADTEAFF
TRBV5-8	TRBJ2-4	CASSLVVQGGNIQYF
TRBV29-1	TRBJ2-3	CSVDSTDTQYF
TRBV7-2	TRBJ2-7	CASSPATKSGEQYF
TRBV11-1	TRBJ2-7	CASSLEWGSAYEQYF
TRBV20-1	TRBJ2-4	CSASRAAVAKNIQYF
TRBV12-3/TRBV12-4	TRBJ1-4	CASSFNPTTGLFF